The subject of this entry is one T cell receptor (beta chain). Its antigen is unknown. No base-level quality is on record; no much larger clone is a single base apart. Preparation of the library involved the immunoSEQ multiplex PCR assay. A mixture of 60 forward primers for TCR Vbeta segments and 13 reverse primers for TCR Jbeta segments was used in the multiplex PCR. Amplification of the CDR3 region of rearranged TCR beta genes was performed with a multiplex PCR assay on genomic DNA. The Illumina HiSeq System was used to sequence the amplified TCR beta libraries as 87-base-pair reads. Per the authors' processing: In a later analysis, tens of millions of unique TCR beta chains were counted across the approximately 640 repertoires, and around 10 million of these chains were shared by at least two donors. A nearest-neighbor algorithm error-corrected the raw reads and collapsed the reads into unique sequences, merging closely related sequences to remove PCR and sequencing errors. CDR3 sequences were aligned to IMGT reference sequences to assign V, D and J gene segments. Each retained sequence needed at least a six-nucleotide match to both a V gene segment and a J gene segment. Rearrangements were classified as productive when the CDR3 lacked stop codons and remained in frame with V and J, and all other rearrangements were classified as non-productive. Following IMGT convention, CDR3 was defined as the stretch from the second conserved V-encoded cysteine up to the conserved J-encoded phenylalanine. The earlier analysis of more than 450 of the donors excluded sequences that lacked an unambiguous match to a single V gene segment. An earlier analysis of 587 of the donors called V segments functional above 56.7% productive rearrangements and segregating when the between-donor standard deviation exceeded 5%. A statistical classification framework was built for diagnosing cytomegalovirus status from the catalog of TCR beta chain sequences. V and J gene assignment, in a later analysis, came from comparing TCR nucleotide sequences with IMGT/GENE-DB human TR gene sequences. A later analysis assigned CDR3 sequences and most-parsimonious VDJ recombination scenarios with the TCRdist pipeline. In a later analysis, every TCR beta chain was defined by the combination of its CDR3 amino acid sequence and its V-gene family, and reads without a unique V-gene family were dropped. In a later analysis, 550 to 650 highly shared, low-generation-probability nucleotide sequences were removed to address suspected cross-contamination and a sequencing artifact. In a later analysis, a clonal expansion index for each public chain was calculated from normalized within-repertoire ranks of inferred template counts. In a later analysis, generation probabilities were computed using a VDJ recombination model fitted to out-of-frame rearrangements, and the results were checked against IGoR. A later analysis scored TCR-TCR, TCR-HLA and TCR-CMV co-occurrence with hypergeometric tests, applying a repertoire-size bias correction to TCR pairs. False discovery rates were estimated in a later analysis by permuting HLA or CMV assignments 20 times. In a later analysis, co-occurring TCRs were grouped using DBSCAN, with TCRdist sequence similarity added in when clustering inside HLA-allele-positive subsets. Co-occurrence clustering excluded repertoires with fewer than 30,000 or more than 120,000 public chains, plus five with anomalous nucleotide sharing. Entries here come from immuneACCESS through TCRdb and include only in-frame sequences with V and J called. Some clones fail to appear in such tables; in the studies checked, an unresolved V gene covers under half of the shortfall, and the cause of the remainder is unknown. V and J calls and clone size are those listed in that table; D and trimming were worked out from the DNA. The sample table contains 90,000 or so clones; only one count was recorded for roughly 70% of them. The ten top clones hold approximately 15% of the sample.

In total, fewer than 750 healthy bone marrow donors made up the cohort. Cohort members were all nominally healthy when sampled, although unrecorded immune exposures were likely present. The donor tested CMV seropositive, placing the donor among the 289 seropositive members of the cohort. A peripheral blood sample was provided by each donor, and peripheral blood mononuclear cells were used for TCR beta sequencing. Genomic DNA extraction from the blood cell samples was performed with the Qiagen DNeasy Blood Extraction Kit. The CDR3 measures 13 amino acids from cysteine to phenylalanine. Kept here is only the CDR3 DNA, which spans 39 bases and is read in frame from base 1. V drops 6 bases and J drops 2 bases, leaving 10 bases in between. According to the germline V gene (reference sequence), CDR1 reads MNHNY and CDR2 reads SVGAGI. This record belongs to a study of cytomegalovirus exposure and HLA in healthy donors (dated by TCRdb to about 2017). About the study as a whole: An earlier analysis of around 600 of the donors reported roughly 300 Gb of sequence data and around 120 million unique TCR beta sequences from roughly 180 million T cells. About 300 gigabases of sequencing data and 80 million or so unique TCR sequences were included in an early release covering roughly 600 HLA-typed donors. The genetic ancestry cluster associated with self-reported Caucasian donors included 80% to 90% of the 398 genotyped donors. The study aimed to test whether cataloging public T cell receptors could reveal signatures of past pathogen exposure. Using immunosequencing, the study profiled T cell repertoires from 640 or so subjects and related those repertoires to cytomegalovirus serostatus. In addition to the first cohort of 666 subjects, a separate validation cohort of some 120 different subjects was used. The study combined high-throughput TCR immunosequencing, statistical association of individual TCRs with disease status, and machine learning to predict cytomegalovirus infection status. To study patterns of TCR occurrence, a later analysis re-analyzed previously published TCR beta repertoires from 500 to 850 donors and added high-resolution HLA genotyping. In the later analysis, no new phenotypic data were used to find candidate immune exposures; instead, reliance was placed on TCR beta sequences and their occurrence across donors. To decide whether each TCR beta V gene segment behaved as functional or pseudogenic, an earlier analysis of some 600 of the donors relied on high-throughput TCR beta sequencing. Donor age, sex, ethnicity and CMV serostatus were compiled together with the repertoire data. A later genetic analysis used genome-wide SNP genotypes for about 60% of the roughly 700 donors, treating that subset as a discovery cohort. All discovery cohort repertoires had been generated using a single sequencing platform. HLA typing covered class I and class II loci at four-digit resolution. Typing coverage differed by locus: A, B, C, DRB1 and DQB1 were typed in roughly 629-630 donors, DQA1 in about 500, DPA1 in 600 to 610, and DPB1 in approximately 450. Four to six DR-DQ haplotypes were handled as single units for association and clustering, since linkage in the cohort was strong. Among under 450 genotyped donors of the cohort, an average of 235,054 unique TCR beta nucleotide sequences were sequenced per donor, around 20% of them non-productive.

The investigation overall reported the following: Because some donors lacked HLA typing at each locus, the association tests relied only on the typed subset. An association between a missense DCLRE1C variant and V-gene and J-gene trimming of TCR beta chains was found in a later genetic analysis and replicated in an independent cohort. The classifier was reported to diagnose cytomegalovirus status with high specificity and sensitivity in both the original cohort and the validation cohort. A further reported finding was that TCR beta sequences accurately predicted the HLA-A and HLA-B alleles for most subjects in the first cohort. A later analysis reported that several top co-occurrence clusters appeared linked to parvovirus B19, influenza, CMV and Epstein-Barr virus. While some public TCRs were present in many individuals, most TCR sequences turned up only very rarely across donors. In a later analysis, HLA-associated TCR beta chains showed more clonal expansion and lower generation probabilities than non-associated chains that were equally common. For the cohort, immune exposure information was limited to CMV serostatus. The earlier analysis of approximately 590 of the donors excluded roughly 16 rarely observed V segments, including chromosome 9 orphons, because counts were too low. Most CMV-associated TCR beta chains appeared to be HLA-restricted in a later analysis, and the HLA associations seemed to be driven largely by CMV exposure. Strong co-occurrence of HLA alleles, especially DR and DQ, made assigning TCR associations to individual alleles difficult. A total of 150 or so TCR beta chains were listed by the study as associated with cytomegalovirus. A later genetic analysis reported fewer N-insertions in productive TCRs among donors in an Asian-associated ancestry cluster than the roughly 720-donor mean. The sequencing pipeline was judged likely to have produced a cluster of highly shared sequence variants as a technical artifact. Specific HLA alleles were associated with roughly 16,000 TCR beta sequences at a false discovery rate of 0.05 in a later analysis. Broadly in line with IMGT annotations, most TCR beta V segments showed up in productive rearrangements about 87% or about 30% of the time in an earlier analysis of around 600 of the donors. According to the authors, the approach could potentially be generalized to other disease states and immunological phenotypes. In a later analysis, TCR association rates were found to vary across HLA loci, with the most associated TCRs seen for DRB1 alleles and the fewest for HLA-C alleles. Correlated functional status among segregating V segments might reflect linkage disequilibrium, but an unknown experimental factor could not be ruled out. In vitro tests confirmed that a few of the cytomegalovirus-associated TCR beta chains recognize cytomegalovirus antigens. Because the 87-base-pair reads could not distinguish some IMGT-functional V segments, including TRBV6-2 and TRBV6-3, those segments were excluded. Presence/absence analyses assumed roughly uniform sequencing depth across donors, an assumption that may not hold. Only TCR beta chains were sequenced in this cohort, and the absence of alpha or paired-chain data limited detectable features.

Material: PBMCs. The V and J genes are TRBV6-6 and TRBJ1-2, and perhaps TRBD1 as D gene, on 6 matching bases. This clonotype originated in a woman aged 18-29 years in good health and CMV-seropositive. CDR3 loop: CASSIRGNYGYTF. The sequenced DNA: TGTGCCAGCAGCATTAGGGGGAACTATGGCTACACCTTC.